Listed here are 13 T cell receptor beta chains from one sample, sequenced in a study of cytomegalovirus exposure and HLA in healthy donors. The study ran its PCR with 60 Vbeta and 13 Jbeta primers. Assay: immunoSEQ multiplex PCR; the TCRdb copy retains only in-frame clones and omits some. This repertoire shows 200,000 to 250,000 clones, more than 65% found once; its top ten account for about 1.9%. Material: PBMCs. The receptor set was obtained from a woman in her twenties or thirties in good health and CMV-seronegative.

V is TRBV2 and J is TRBJ1-6; the D gene is possibly TRBD1 (6 bases). The CDR3 spans 16 residues. V lost 5 bases, J lost 0 bases, and 11 bases lay in between. CDR1 SNHLY and CDR2 FYNNEI come from the germline V gene. The CDR3 DNA reads as TGTGCCAGCAGTTTACAGGGTAGCTCCTATAATTCACCCCTCCACTTT. Translation gives CASSLQGSSYNSPLHF. Using reference TRBV2 and TRBJ1-6 for the parts outside the CDR3, the full variable domain is EPEVTQTPSHQVTQMGQEVILRCVPISNHLYFYWYRQILGQKVEFLVSFYNNEISEKSEIFDDQFSVERPDGSNFTLKIRSTKLEDSAMYFCASSLQGSSYNSPLHFGNGTRLTVT.

The chain links TRBV5-6 to TRBJ2-7; 7 bases match TRBD1. The CDR3 totals 13 residues. After removal of 4 bases from V and 3 bases from J, the junction contained 4 bases not matched to a gene. In germline, CDR1 is SGHDT, CDR2 YYEEEE. CDR3 amino acids: CASSPGDSYEQYF. For the CDR3, the DNA is TGTGCCAGCAGCCCCGGGGACAGCTACGAGCAGTACTTC.

The chain joins TRBV6-1 to TRBJ1-5, with D tentatively TRBD1 (6 bases). CDR3 length equals 18 residues. V was cut by 2 bases and J by 2 bases, with 19 bases left in between. In germline, CDR1 is MNHNS, CDR2 SASEGT. The CDR3 DNA is TGTGCCAGCAGTGAACCGAAGGGGGAGGGTTACGGCAATCAGCCCCAGCATTTT. Its protein product is CASSEPKGEGYGNQPQHF.

The rearrangement links TRBV18 to TRBJ1-2; D is possibly TRBD1 (5 bases). V was clipped by 2 bases and J by 9 bases, with 10 bases between them. The CDR3 covers 12 residues. Germline values: CDR1 KGHSH, CDR2 LQKENI. The CDR3 region is CASSPGQGRYTF. The CDR3 nucleotides read TGTGCCAGCTCACCAGGGCAGGGCCGCTACACCTTC.

The rearrangement uses TRBV5-8 and TRBJ1-5; D is undetermined. CDR3 size: 12 residues. The V end lost 3 bases, the J end lost 6 bases, and 7 bases lay between the germline ends. CDR1 and CDR2 (germline): SGHTS, YDEGEE. The CDR3 bases are TGTGCCAGCAGCTCCTATCCTCAGCCCCAGCATTTT. Translated, it gives CASSSYPQPQHF.

The chain links TRBV30 to TRBJ1-2; D is possibly TRBD1 (5 bases). V lost 0 bases and J lost 3, with 11 bases in between. This CDR3 has 14 amino acids. The germline gives CDR1 GTSNPN, CDR2 SVGIG (reference sequence). DNA of the CDR3: TGTGCCTGGAGTGTCGGGGGACTCCACTATGGCTACACCTTC. It codes for CAWSVGGLHYGYTF.

The gene calls are TRBV5-5 and TRBJ2-7; perhaps TRBD1 as D (5 bases). Germline lookup yields CDR1 SGHKS and CDR2 YYEKEE (reference sequence). V lost 1 base to trimming and J lost 5 bases, with 16 bases between them. CDR3 size: 15 residues. This CDR3 is CASSLTFVAGNEQYF. Here the CDR3 DNA reads TGTGCCAGCAGCTTGACCTTCGTGGCAGGGAACGAGCAGTACTTC.

The rearrangement joins TRBV14 to TRBJ1-2, with no clear D. This CDR3 comprises 13 residues. Trimming cost V 4 bases and J 2 bases, with 8 bases left between them. Germline V gives CDR1 SGHDN, CDR2 FVKESK. The DNA for the CDR3 is TGTGCCAGCAGCCCCGTGTTCAACTATGGCTACACCTTC. Amino acid sequence: CASSPVFNYGYTF.

This clone was seen a few times. The genes are TRBV19 and TRBJ1-6; no reliable D call. The CDR3 spans 12 residues. Germline V CDR1 and CDR2: LNHDA, SQIVND (reference sequence). V was clipped by 6 bases and J by 5 bases, with 5 bases between them. CDR3 nucleotide sequence: TGTGCCAGTAGACACCATAATTCACCCCTCCACTTT. This codes for CASRHHNSPLHF.

The chain links TRBV11-2 to TRBJ2-1; 13 bases align to TRBD2. J was trimmed by 6 bases and V by 8 bases; bases with no gene match: 4. The CDR3 has 14 amino acids. Per the germline V gene, CDR1 is SGHAT and CDR2 is FQNNGV. The CDR3 coding sequence is TGTGCCAGCGGCCGGACTAGCGGGAGCAATGAGCAGTTCTTC. Encoded protein: CASGRTSGSNEQFF.

The V and J genes are TRBV18 and TRBJ2-5; TRBD1 agrees at 8 bases. The CDR3 extends over 16 amino acids. The ends lost 3 bases at V and 1 base at J; junction bases unmatched: 7. CDR1 is KGHSH and CDR2 is LQKENI in the germline V gene. CDR3 sequence reads: CASSPGQGRSQETQYF. The CDR3 DNA sequence: TGTGCCAGCTCACCTGGACAGGGCCGATCCCAAGAGACCCAGTACTTC.

The rearrangement uses TRBV11-2 and TRBJ2-3, with 9 bases lining up with TRBD2. The CDR3 consists of 17 residues. From germline, CDR1 is SGHAT and CDR2 FQNNGV. With V trimmed by 3 bases and J by 2 bases, 9 bases remained unmatched. For the CDR3, the DNA is TGTGCCAGCAGCTTGGTGCTGACTAGCGGCAACACAGATACGCAGTATTTT. Translated, it gives CASSLVLTSGNTDTQYF.

The sample holds a few counts of this clone. Compared with germline, one end of the junction differs, possibly owing to a read error. The chain is built from TRBV7-7 and TRBJ2-3; 9 positions match TRBD2. Germline values: CDR1 SSHAT, CDR2 FNYEAQ (reference sequence). The CDR3 contains 14 residues. The CDR3 reads CASSLSGGGDTQYF. Here the CDR3 DNA reads TGTGCTAGCAGTCTTAGCGGGGGAGGAGATACGCAGTATTTT.